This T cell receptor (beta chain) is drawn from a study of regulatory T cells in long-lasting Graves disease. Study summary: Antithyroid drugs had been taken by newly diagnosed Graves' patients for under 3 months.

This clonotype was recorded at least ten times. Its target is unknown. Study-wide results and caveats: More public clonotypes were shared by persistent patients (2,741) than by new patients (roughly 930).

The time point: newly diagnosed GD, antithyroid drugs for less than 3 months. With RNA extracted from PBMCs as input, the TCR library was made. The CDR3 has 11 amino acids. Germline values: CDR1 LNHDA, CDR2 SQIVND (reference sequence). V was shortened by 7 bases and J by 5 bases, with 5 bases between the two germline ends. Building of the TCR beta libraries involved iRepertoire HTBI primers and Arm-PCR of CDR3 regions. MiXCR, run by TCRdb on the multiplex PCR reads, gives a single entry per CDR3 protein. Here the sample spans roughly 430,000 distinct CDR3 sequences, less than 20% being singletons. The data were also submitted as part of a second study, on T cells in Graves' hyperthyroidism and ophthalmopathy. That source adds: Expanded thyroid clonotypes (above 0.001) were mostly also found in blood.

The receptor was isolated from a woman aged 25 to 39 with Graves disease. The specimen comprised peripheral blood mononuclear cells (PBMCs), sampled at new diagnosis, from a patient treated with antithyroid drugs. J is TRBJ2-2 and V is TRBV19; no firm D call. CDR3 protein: CASKGTGELFF. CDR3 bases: TGTGCCAGTAAGGGTACCGGGGAGCTGTTTTTT.